This TCR beta chain was obtained from a study of blood T cell repertoires in COVID-19. Profiling relied on immunoSEQ multiplex PCR, and the TCRdb table lists in-frame clones only, not all of them. This sample yields around 220,000 clones, of which under 85% are seen a single time; roughly 7% belongs to the top ten. This CDR3 comprises 15 residues. V was shortened by 7 bases and J by 9 bases, with 22 bases between the two germline ends. The germline V gene encodes CDR1 MDHEN and CDR2 SYDVKM. The chain is built from TRBV28 and TRBJ1-5; D remains ambiguous. Specimen: peripheral blood. This receptor was taken from a woman aged 80 or older with COVID-19, enrolled during active disease. In DNA form, the CDR3 reads TGTGCCAGCACCCTCCCCGGGCAGTTTGAGGGGCCCCAGCATTTT. Its protein is CASTLPGQFEGPQHF.